A selection of T cell receptor beta chains follows, all from one sample in a study of T-cell memory formation after mild COVID-19. TCRdb passed the 5' RACE reads through MiXCR, listing each CDR3 protein once. The sample comprises roughly 320,000 distinct CDR3 sequences, approximately 29% of which are singletons, and less than 15% rests with the top ten. Sequenced material: PBMCs or a T cell subset sorted from them (not recorded which). These receptors all come from an adult woman who had mild COVID-19 (a few samples of this study predate the infection). Cell type and time point are not known. The CDR3 runs from the conserved cysteine through the conserved F or W. Fields, in order: clone size, V gene, D gene, J gene, CDR3 DNA, CDR3 protein. D genes are given only for firm matches. The size entry is marked missing in some rows and otherwise reads once, few, many or a size class.

abundance: .
v_gene: TRBV15
d_gene: TRBD1
j_gene: TRBJ2-1
CDR3nt: TGTGCCACCAGGGACAGGGGAAATGAGCAGTTCTTC
CDR3aa: CATRDRGNEQFF

abundance: .
v_gene: TRBV27
d_gene: .
j_gene: TRBJ1-1
CDR3nt: TGTGCCAGCAGCCTATTGTACGGTGGGGGGGCTGAATCTTTCTTT
CDR3aa: CASSLLYGGGAESFF

abundance: .
v_gene: TRBV12-3/TRBV12-4
d_gene: .
j_gene: TRBJ2-7
CDR3nt: TGTGCCAGCGCCCGGGACTGGGAGAGCGAGCAGTACTTC
CDR3aa: CASARDWESEQYF

abundance: .
v_gene: TRBV5-6
d_gene: TRBD1
j_gene: TRBJ1-2
CDR3nt: TGTGCCAGCAGCTCCACAGGGGCTTCTAACCCTTGGGGCTACACCTTC
CDR3aa: CASSSTGASNPWGYTF

abundance: few
v_gene: TRBV29-1
d_gene: .
j_gene: TRBJ1-1
CDR3nt: TGCAGCCCAAGAAAGCCAGGGGTTGGGGACACTGAAGCTTTCTTT
CDR3aa: CSPRKPGVGDTEAFF

abundance: .
v_gene: TRBV7-6
d_gene: TRBD1
j_gene: TRBJ2-2
CDR3nt: TGTGCCAGCACTCTCGGGACAGGGATGACCGGGGAGCTGTTTTTT
CDR3aa: CASTLGTGMTGELFF

abundance: few
v_gene: TRBV29-1
d_gene: TRBD1
j_gene: TRBJ2-5
CDR3nt: TGCAGCGTTAACCCCTGGACAGGAGAAGAGACCCAGTACTTC
CDR3aa: CSVNPWTGEETQYF

abundance: .
v_gene: TRBV19
d_gene: .
j_gene: TRBJ2-3
CDR3nt: TGTGCCAGTAGTATGGGGCTAGTGGGGGTCGATACGCAGTATTTT
CDR3aa: CASSMGLVGVDTQYF

abundance: few
v_gene: TRBV12-3/TRBV12-4
d_gene: .
j_gene: TRBJ2-7
CDR3nt: TGTGCCAGCAGCGAGTTAGCCGAGCAGTACTTC
CDR3aa: CASSELAEQYF

abundance: many
v_gene: TRBV20-1
d_gene: .
j_gene: TRBJ2-1
CDR3nt: TGCAGTGCTCCTAGCCCCAATGAGCAGTTCTTC
CDR3aa: CSAPSPNEQFF